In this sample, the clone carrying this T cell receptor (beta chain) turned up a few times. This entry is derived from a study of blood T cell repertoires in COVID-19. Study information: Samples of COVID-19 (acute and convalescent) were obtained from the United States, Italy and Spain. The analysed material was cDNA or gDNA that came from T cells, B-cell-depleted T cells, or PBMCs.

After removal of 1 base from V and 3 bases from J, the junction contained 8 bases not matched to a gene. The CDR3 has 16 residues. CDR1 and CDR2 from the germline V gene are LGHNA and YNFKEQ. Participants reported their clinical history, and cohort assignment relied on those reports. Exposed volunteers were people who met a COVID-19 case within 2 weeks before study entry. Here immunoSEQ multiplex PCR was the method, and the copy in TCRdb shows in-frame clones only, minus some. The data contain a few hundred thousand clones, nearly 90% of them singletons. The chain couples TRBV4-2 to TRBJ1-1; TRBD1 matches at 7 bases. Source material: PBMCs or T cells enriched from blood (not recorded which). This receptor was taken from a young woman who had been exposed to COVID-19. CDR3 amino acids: CASSQGQGISDTEAFF. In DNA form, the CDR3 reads TGTGCCAGCAGCCAAGGACAGGGTATATCGGACACTGAAGCTTTCTTT.